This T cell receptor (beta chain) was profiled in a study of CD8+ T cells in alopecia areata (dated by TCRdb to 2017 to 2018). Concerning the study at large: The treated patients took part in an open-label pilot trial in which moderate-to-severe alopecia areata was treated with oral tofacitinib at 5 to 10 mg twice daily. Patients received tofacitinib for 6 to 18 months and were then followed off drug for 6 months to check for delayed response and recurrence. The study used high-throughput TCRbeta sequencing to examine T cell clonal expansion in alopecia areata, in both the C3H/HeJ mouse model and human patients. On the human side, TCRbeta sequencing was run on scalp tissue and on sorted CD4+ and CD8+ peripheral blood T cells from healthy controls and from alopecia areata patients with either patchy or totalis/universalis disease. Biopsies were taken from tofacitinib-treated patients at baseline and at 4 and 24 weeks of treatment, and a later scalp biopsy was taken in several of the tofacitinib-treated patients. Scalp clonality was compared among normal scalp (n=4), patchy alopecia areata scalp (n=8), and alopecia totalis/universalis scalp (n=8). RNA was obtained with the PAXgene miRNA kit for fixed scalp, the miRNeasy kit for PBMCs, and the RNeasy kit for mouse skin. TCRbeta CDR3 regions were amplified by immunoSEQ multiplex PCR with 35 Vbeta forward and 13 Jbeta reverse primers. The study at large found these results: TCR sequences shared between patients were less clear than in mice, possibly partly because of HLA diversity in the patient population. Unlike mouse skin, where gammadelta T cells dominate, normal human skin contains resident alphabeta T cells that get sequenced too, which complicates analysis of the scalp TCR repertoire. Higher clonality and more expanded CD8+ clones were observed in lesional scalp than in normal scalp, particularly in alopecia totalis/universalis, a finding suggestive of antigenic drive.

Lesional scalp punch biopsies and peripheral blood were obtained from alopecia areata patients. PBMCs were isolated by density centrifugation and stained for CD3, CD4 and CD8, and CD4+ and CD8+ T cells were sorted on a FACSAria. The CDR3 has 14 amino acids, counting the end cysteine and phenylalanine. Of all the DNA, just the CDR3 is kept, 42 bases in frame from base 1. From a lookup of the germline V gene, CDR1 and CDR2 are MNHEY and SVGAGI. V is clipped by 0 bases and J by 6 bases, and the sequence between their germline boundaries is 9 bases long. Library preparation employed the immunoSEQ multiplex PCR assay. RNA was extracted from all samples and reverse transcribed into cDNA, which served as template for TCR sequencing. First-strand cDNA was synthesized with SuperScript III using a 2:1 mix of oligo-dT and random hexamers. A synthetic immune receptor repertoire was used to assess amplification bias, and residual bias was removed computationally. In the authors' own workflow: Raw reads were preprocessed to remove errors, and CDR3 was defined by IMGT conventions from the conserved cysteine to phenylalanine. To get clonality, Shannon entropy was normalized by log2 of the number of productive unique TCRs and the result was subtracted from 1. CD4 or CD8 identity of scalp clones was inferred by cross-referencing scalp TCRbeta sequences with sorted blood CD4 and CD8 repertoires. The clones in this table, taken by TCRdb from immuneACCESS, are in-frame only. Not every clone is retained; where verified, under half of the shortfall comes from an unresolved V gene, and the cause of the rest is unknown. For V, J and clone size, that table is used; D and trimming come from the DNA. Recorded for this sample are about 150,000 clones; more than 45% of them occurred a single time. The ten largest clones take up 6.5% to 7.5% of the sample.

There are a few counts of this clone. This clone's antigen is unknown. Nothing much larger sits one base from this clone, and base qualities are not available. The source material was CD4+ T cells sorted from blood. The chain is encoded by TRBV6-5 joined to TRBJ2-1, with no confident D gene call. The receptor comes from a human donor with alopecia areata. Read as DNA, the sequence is TGTGCCAGCAGTTACTCGAGCTCTAGCAATGAGCAGTTCTTC. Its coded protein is CASSYSSSSNEQFF.